The entry below gives a single TCR beta chain sequence along with its context. These data belong to a study of control samples from healthy donors and cancer patients. Sequencing used immunoSEQ multiplex PCR; TCRdb keeps in-frame clones, though not all of them. The sample has 110,000 or so clones, 90% seen once. This CDR3 has 14 amino acids. The germline CDR1 and CDR2 sequences are SQVTM and ANQGSEA. Between the trimmed V and J ends, which lost 5 bases and 1 base, there was a span of 14 bases. This chain joins TRBV29-1 and TRBJ1-1, with TRBD1 as a possible D gene (5 bases). The clonotype comes from a human donor in good health. The donor label of this sample is uncertain. The material sequenced was blood. CDR3: CSVIRGTSNTEAFF. In DNA, the CDR3 is TGCAGCGTTATTAGAGGGACTTCGAACACTGAAGCTTTCTTT.